Shown below are 25 T cell receptor beta chains from a single sample sequenced in a study of human T cells and chemical hapten exposure. MiXCR, applied by TCRdb to the RACE reads, yields one record per CDR3 protein. The top ten hold about 2.9% of the sample, which has under 130,000 distinct CDR3 sequences, 30% to 35% seen once. Time point indicated: patch test 3, about 24 weeks after DPC sensitization. Specified treatment: therapeutic diphenylcyclopropenone sensitization with weekly scalp DPC. The sample here was whole blood, taken in connection with sensitization to the hapten diphenylcyclopropenone (DPC). These TCRs come from a man between 35 and 55 years old with alopecia areata. Some clones in this sample may be carry-over from other donors' samples.

This clonotype has just a few counts. V is TRBV5-1 and J is TRBJ1-1; D perhaps matches TRBD1 (6 bases). Between the trimmed V and J ends, which lost 4 bases and 4 bases, there was a span of 17 bases. Germline V lookup: CDR1 SGHRS, CDR2 YFSETQ. The CDR3 runs to 15 residues. CDR3 residues: CASSPLGGRTTEAFF. The CDR3 nucleotides are TGCGCCAGCAGCCCCCTCGGGGGGCGGACCACTGAAGCTTTCTTT.

The J gene is TRBJ2-7, the V gene TRBV27; the match to TRBD1 covers 9 bases. Germline V lookup: CDR1 MNHEY, CDR2 SMNVEV (reference sequence). V was clipped by 4 bases and J by 4 bases; unmatched bases: 8. This CDR3 region has 15 residues. This CDR3 is CASSSTGGRRYEQYF. CDR3 bases: TGTGCCAGCAGTTCGACAGGGGGTCGGCGGTACGAGCAGTACTTC.

This clonotype was seen more than once but under ten times. The chain joins TRBV7-2 to TRBJ2-7; the D is unclear. The V end was cut by 5 bases, the J end by 3 bases, with 8 bases between. The CDR3 length is 12 residues. Germline values: CDR1 SGHTA, CDR2 FQGNSA. The CDR3 spells CASSPSGYEQYF. In DNA, the CDR3 is TGTGCCAGCAGCCCATCGGGCTACGAGCAGTACTTC.

The chain has TRBV3-1 and TRBJ1-2, with 9 bases that match TRBD1. The CDR3 contains 16 residues. Per germline, CDR1 LGHDT and CDR2 YNNKEL (reference sequence). V shed 1 base and J 13 bases; nucleotides not matched to a gene: 16. The CDR3 nucleotides are TGTGCCAGCAGCCAAGGGTCCGGGACAGGGTCGCAGCAGGGCACCTTC. Protein sequence: CASSQGSGTGSQQGTF.

This clonotype came up a few times. J is TRBJ2-1 and V is TRBV7-2, with 8 bases aligning to TRBD2. V lost 1 base, J lost 11 bases, and 10 bases stayed unmatched. This CDR3 has 15 residues. The germline CDR1 and CDR2 sequences are SGHTA and FQGNSA. CDR3 sequence (DNA): TGTGCCAGCAGCTTAGAAGCGGGGGCCCTTGGGAAGCAGTTCTTC. As protein: CASSLEAGALGKQFF. The full variable domain, rest sourced from reference TRBV7-2 and TRBJ2-1, is GAGVSQSPSNKVTEKGKDVELRCDPISGHTALYWYRQSLGQGLEFLIYFQGNSAPDKSGLPSDRFSAERTGGSVSTLTIQRTQQEDSAVYLCASSLEAGALGKQFFGPGTRLTVL.

V usage is TRBV27 and J usage is TRBJ2-7, with no clear D. Germline assignment: CDR1 MNHEY and CDR2 SMNVEV (reference sequence). Trimming cost V 6 bases and J 7 bases, with 16 bases left between them. The CDR3 is 13 amino acids. In DNA form, the CDR3 reads TGTGCCAGCAGACCCCCGGCAGGCCAGGAGCAGTACTTC. Protein: CASRPPAGQEQYF.

The chain carries TRBV20-1 and TRBJ2-1; perhaps D is TRBD1 or TRBD2 (5 bases each). Germline V gives CDR1 DFQATT, CDR2 SNEGSKA (reference sequence). This CDR3 is built from 13 residues. V dropped 3 bases and J dropped 6 bases, with 12 bases sitting between them. The CDR3 DNA follows: TGCAGTGCTAGTGGGTCAGGGAGCAATGAGCAGTTCTTC. Translating it yields CSASGSGSNEQFF.

The chain recombines TRBV10-3 with TRBJ2-5, with D possibly matching TRBD2 (6 bases). This CDR3 comprises 14 residues. Germline-derived CDR1 and CDR2 are ENHRY and SYGVKD. V lost 4 bases and J lost 5, with 14 bases in between. The CDR3 nucleotides are TGTGCCATCAGTGGTACTAGCCCTAGGGAGACCCAGTACTTC. Translation: CAISGTSPRETQYF.

The V call is TRBV29-1, the J call TRBJ2-5, with 13 bases fitting TRBD2. This CDR3 has 14 residues. J was trimmed by 1 base and V by 4 bases; bases with no gene match: 0. CDR1 is SQVTM and CDR2 is ANQGSEA in the germline V gene. CDR3 sequence: CSVGLAGGQETQYF. CDR3 DNA: TGCAGCGTTGGACTAGCGGGAGGCCAAGAGACCCAGTACTTC.

This sequence joins TRBV5-1 and TRBJ2-3, with 10 bases fitting TRBD2. The CDR3 runs 16 residues. Germline CDR1 SGHRS, CDR2 YFSETQ. J was trimmed by 5 bases and V by 4 bases; bases with no gene match: 10. The CDR3 reads CASSPPTSGLLDTQYF. The CDR3 DNA follows: TGCGCCAGCAGCCCCCCGACTAGCGGGCTATTAGATACGCAGTATTTT.

This clonotype was seen only a few times. The rearrangement uses TRBV7-9 and TRBJ2-7; the D gene is possibly TRBD1 (5 bases). Germline CDR1 is SEHNR and CDR2 is FQNEAQ (reference sequence). V lost 5 bases to trimming and J lost 2 bases, with 10 bases between them. This CDR3 is built from 13 residues. CDR3 region: CASSPDSAYEQYV. CDR3 sequence (DNA): TGTGCCAGCAGCCCAGACAGCGCCTACGAGCAGTACGTC.

The rearrangement joins TRBV7-9 to TRBJ1-6; D ambiguous. The CDR3 length is 15 residues. Germline V gene lookup returns CDR1 SEHNR and CDR2 FQNEAQ (reference sequence). The germline V and J ends were trimmed by 5 bases and 6 bases, with 14 bases remaining between them. CDR3 in DNA: TGTGCCAGCAGCCCCGAGGTTCCTACTAATTCACCCCTCCACTTT. Its translation is CASSPEVPTNSPLHF.

The V and J genes are TRBV29-1 and TRBJ2-7; 9 positions agree with TRBD1. This CDR3 is 13 amino acids long. CDR1 and CDR2 (germline): SQVTM, ANQGSEA. After removal of 7 bases from V and 3 bases from J, the junction contained 7 bases not matched to a gene. CDR3 DNA sequence: TGCAGCGGCCCGGGACAGGGTGTCTACGAGCAGTACTTC. Protein product: CSGPGQGVYEQYF.

The chain combines TRBV5-1 with TRBJ2-3; D possibly corresponds to TRBD2 (6 bases). In germline, CDR1 is SGHRS, CDR2 YFSETQ. V was trimmed by 0 bases and J by 2 bases, leaving 22 bases between them. The CDR3 is 19 residues long. The CDR3 nucleotides read TGCGCCAGCAGCTTGGATGGTACCCGCGGGAACTCACCCACAGATACGCAGTATTTT. As protein: CASSLDGTRGNSPTDTQYF.

The table lists this clonotype with a count of one. The rearrangement joins TRBV7-6 to TRBJ2-6, with D tentatively TRBD1 (6 bases). Trimming took off 5 bases at V and 0 bases at J, with 14 bases between the two ends. The CDR3 sequence is 17 residues long. Looked up from germline, CDR1 is SGHVS and CDR2 is FNYEAQ. CDR3 residues: CASSGQLGSSGANVLTF. The CDR3 DNA sequence: TGTGCCAGCAGCGGACAGCTGGGAAGCTCTGGGGCCAACGTCCTGACTTTC. The whole variable domain, remainder taken from reference TRBV7-6 and TRBJ2-6, is GAGVSQSPRYKVTKRGQDVALRCDPISGHVSLYWYRQALGQGPEFLTYFNYEAQQDKSGLPNDRFSAERPEGSISTLTIQRTEQRDSAMYRCASSGQLGSSGANVLTFGAGSRLTVL.

In its sample, this clonotype was seen a few times. The chain employs TRBV7-9 and TRBJ2-7, with D maybe TRBD2 (6 bases). Germline V gives CDR1 SEHNR, CDR2 FQNEAQ (reference sequence). CDR3 size: 14 residues. Trimming stripped 3 bases from V and 3 bases from J, with 12 bases between. CDR3 loop: CASSFEGRYYEQYF. CDR3 bases: TGTGCCAGCAGCTTCGAAGGGAGGTACTACGAGCAGTACTTC.

The V call is TRBV14, the J call TRBJ2-7, with D hard to call. Trimming removed 1 base from V and 0 bases from J, with 10 bases in between. Germline V gene lookup returns CDR1 SGHDN and CDR2 FVKESK. The CDR3 extends over 15 amino acids. CDR3 loop: CASSQGRLSSYEQYF. For the CDR3, the DNA is TGTGCCAGCAGCCAAGGCCGGCTGAGCTCCTACGAGCAGTACTTC.

This chain connects TRBV2 to TRBJ2-1; maybe TRBD1 (5 bases). The CDR3 runs 14 residues. Germline CDR1 reads SNHLY; CDR2 reads FYNNEI. Trimming took 2 bases from V and 7 from J, leaving 12 bases between them. The CDR3 sequence is CASSEKGPINEQFF. CDR3 DNA sequence: TGTGCCAGCAGTGAAAAGGGGCCAATTAATGAGCAGTTCTTC.

V is TRBV9 and J is TRBJ1-1, with D maybe TRBD1 (5 bases). Trimming stripped 0 bases from V and 3 bases from J, with 12 bases between. The germline V gene has CDR1 SGDLS and CDR2 YYNGEE. This CDR3 is 15 amino acids long. The CDR3 is CASSVGGVGDTEAFF. The CDR3 DNA follows: TGTGCCAGCAGCGTAGGGGGGGTTGGCGACACTGAAGCTTTCTTT.

The V call is TRBV20-1, the J call TRBJ2-3; 12 bases map to TRBD2. Germline-derived CDR1 and CDR2 are DFQATT and SNEGSKA (reference sequence). With 4 bases clipped from V and 6 bases from J, the junction kept 2 bases outside the gene matches. CDR3 length equals 13 residues. CDR3 sequence reads: CSATSGRVDTQYF. The CDR3 DNA sequence: TGCAGTGCTACTAGCGGGAGGGTTGATACGCAGTATTTT.

The V and J genes are TRBV19 and TRBJ2-1, with 10 positions matching TRBD2. Per the germline V gene, CDR1 is LNHDA and CDR2 is SQIVND (reference sequence). This CDR3 has 15 residues. After removal of 4 bases from V and 10 bases from J, the junction contained 10 bases not matched to a gene. The CDR3 loop is CASSNLAGAPSEQFF. The CDR3 DNA sequence: TGTGCCAGTAGTAACCTAGCGGGAGCCCCTTCGGAGCAGTTCTTC.

The rearrangement links TRBV5-1 to TRBJ2-2; D perhaps matches TRBD2 (5 bases). Germline V lookup: CDR1 SGHRS, CDR2 YFSETQ. The CDR3 covers 14 residues. The V and J ends lost 5 bases and 1 base respectively, with 9 bases between them. For the CDR3, the DNA is TGCGCCAGCAGGGAAGCGGTGAACACCGGGGAGCTGTTTTTT. This gives the protein CASREAVNTGELFF.

This chain connects TRBV12-3 or TRBV12-4 to TRBJ2-5; TRBD2 agrees at 12 bases. The CDR3 runs to 18 residues. V dropped 6 bases and J dropped 4; count of bases not matched to a gene: 15. DNA of the CDR3: TGTGCCAGCAGCCGACGACTAGCGGGAGTAACGGTGCGAGAGACCCAGTACTTC. This encodes CASSRRLAGVTVRETQYF.

The V call is TRBV6-1, the J call TRBJ1-5; TRBD1 matches at 7 bases. This CDR3 has 15 residues. The V gene's germline CDR1 is MNHNS and CDR2 SASEGT. With 7 bases clipped from V and 2 bases from J, the junction kept 8 bases outside the gene matches. CDR3 sequence reads: CASNLDRAGNQPQHF. The CDR3 nucleotides read TGTGCCAGCAACCTCGACAGGGCGGGCAATCAGCCCCAGCATTTT.

This clonotype turned up a few times. The gene calls are TRBV7-9 and TRBJ2-5, with D possibly being TRBD2 (6 bases). The CDR3 totals 14 residues. The germline CDR1 and CDR2 sequences are SEHNR and FQNEAQ (reference sequence). Trimming took off 5 bases at V and 0 bases at J, with 10 bases between the two ends. The CDR3 DNA sequence: TGTGCCAGCAGCGCGGGATCGTACCAAGAGACCCAGTACTTC. Protein product: CASSAGSYQETQYF.